The T cell receptor (beta chain) described here comes from a study of sequential checkpoint blockade in melanoma. Background on the study: Arm A got nivolumab then ipilimumab; arm B the reverse, 1:1. Each arm's sequence ended with maintenance nivolumab.

Per germline, CDR1 SGHTA and CDR2 FQGNSA. This CDR3 is built from 14 residues. The germline V and J ends were trimmed by 5 bases and 5 bases, with 10 bases remaining between them. This clone was counted only a few times. TCRdb keeps only in-frame clones here, not all; method: immunoSEQ multiplex PCR. Of roughly 2,300 clones listed, 55% to 65% are singletons. Treatment here: randomized to nivolumab then ipilimumab (arm A) or the reverse (arm B). None of the patients previously received DNA-damaging chemotherapy. Sorted cells were live CD3+CD8+, lacking CD19 and CD56, from PBMCs. The chain employs TRBV7-2 and TRBJ1-6; the D gene is possibly TRBD1 (5 bases). The sample here was CD8+ T cells sorted from blood (inferred from file names), taken from a patient given nivolumab and ipilimumab in sequence. This TCR was recovered from a human patient with melanoma. Some clones in this sample may be carry-over from other donors' samples. Here the CDR3 reads CASSLGRDNSPLHF. CDR3 DNA sequence: TGTGCCAGCAGCCTGGGCAGGGATAATTCACCCCTCCACTTT.